This TCR beta chain was documented in a study of vaccination effects on CD4 cells after COVID-19. Expansion of antigen-specific CD4+ T cells with viral peptide pools was carried out by the ViraFEST assay before sequencing. Following 10 days of culture, CD4+ T cells were isolated. The person was diagnosed with PCR-confirmed SARS-CoV-2 infection between March and December 2020. Each participant was administered two doses of either the BNT162b2 or the mRNA-1273 vaccine. Every well got a few million PBMC, which were grown with about 10 IU/ml IL-2 and around 10 ug/ml peptides. It was on days 3 and 7 that half the medium was replaced with IL-2 medium. Using immunoSEQ multiplex PCR, the repertoire was profiled, and TCRdb retains in-frame clones only, with some absent. The sample gives 15,000 or so clones, around three quarters of which show up once; around 23% is in the top ten. In regard to this clone: The antigen remains unidentified.

The CDR3 loop spans 15 amino acids. Trimming stripped 0 bases from V and 6 bases from J, with 12 bases between. Germline V gives CDR1 SGHTS, CDR2 YDEGEE. The sample in question was CD4+ T cells from PBMCs cultured with HCoV-NL63 spike peptides, obtained after COVID-19 vaccination. This chain connects TRBV5-8 to TRBJ1-4; the D gene is possibly TRBD1 (5 bases). The clonotype originates from a human donor who had a prior SARS-CoV-2 infection. CDR3 amino acids: CASSLEYRFDEKLFF. In nucleotides, the CDR3 is TGTGCCAGCAGCTTGGAGTACAGGTTTGATGAAAAACTGTTTTTT.